The present entry profiles one T cell receptor (beta chain) with its context. This sample stems from a study of T cell clonotyping in hematopoietic cell transplantation. This table comes from immunoSEQ multiplex PCR, and its TCRdb copy is limited to in-frame clones, with some not included. Counted here are 75,000 to 95,000 clones, 96% occurring once; the ten biggest clones make up around 1.7%. Time point in this sample: recipient sample about 28 days before transplant, after cytoreduction. The CDR3 is made up of 11 amino acids. V was shortened by 6 bases and J by 1 base, with 4 bases between the two germline ends. Germline V CDR1 and CDR2: MNHEY, SVGAGI.

This clonotype was sampled from a woman between 45 and 65 years old with acute myeloid leukemia. Some clones in this sample may be carry-over from other donors' samples. The rearrangement links TRBV6-5 to TRBJ2-7; the D is unclear. This specimen was peripheral blood mononuclear cells, taken before stem cell transplant. The CDR3 here is CASRGSYEQYF. The CDR3 DNA follows: TGTGCCAGCAGGGGGTCCTACGAGCAGTACTTC.